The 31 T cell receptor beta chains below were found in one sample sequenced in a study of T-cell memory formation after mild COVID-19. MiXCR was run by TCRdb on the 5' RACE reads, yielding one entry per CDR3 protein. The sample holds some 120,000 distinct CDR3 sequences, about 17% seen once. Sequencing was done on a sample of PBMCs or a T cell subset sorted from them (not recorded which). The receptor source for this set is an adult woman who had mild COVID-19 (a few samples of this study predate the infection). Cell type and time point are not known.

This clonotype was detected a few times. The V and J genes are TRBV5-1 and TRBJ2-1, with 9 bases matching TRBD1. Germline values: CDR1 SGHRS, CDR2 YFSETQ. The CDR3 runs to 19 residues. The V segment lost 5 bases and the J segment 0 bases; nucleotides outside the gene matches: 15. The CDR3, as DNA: TGCGCCAGCAGTCTCGGGGACAGGGAGCTGCAGGGCTCCTACAATGAGCAGTTCTTC. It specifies CASSLGDRELQGSYNEQFF.

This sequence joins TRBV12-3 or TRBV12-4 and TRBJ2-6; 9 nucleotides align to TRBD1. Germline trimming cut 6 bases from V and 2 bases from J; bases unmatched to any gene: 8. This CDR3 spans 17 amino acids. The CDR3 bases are TGTGCCAGCAGCCCGACAGGGGGAGGTACTGGGGCCAACGTCCTGACTTTC. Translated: CASSPTGGGTGANVLTF.

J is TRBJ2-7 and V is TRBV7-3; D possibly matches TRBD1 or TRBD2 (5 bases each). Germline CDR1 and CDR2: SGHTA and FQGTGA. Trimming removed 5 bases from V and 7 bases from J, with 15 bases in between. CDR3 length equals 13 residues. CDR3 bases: TGTGCCAGCAGCCTGGGGCCCGAGGGAGAGCAGTACTTC. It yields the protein CASSLGPEGEQYF.

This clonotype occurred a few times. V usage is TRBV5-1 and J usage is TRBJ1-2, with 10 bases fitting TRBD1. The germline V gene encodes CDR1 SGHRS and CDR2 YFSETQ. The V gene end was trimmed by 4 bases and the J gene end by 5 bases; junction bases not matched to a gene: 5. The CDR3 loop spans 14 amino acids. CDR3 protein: CASSPRDRGYGYTF. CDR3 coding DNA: TGCGCCAGCAGCCCACGGGACAGGGGATATGGCTACACCTTC.

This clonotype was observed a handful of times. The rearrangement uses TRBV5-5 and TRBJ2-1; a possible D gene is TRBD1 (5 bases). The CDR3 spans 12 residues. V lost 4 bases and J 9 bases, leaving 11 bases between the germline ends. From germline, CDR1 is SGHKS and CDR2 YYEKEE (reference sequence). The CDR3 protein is CASSQDNAEQFF. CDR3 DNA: TGTGCCAGCAGCCAGGACAATGCTGAGCAGTTCTTC.

Written as DNA, the CDR3 is TGTGCCAGCAGGACAGGGGGCTATGTGAACACTGAAGCTTTCTTT. Translating gives CASRTGGYVNTEAFF. The chain carries TRBV6-5 and TRBJ1-1; 10 bases map to TRBD1. J lost 0 bases, V lost 6 bases, and 4 bases had no gene match. This CDR3 spans 15 amino acids. Germline values: CDR1 MNHEY, CDR2 SVGAGI.

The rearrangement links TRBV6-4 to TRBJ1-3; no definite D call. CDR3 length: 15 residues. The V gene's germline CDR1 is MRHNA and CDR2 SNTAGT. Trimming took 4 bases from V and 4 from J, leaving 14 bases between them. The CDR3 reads CASSALLIAGNTIYF. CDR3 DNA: TGTGCCAGCAGTGCCCTGTTGATCGCCGGAAACACCATATATTTT.

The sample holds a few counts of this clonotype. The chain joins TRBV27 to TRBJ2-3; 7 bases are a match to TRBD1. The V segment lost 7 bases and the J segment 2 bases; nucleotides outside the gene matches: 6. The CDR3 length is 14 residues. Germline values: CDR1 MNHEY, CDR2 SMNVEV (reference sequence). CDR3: CASMRTGDTDTQYF. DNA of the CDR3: TGTGCCAGCATGAGGACAGGCGACACAGATACGCAGTATTTT.

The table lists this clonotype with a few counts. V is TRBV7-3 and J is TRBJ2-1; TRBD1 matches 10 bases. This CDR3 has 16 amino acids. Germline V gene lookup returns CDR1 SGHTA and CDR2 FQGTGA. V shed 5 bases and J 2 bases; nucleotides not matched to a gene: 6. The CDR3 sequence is CASSQGQGVPYNEQFF. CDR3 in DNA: TGTGCCAGCAGCCAAGGACAGGGGGTCCCCTACAATGAGCAGTTCTTC.

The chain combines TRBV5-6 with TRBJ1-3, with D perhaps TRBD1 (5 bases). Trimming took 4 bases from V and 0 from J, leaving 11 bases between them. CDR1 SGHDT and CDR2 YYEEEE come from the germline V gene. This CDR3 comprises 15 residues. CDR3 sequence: CASSPGPFSGNTIYF. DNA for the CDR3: TGTGCCAGCAGCCCGGGGCCCTTCTCTGGAAACACCATATATTTT.

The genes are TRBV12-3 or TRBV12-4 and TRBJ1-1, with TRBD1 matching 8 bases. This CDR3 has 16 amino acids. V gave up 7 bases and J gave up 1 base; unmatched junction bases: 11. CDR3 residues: CASTLDRVVGNTEAFF. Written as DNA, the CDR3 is TGTGCCAGCACCCTGGACAGGGTCGTCGGGAACACTGAAGCTTTCTTT.

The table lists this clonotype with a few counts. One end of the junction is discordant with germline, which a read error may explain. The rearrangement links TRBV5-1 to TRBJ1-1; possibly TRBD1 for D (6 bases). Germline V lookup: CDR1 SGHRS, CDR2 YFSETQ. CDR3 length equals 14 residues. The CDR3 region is CASSFFTGNPEAFF. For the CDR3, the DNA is TGCGCCAGCAGCTTCTTCACAGGGAACCCTGAAGCTTTCTTT.

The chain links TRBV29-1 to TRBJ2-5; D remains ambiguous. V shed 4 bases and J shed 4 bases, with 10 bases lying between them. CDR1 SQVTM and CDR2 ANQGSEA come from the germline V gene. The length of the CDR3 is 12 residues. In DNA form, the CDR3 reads TGCAGCGTTGGTATCCGAGGAGAGACCCAGTACTTC. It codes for CSVGIRGETQYF.

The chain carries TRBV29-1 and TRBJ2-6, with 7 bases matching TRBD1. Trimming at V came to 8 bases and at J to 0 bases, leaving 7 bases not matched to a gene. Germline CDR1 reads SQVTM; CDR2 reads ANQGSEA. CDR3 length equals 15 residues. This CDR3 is CSFRDSASGANVLTF. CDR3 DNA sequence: TGCAGCTTCCGGGACAGTGCCTCTGGGGCCAACGTCCTGACTTTC.

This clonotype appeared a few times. The DNA of the CDR3 is TGTGCCACCAGCAAAGGGGGGGGCAGGTCCACAGATACGCAGTATTTT. Amino acid sequence: CATSKGGGRSTDTQYF. The genes are TRBV15 and TRBJ2-3, with D tentatively TRBD2 (7 bases). This CDR3 spans 16 amino acids. The germline V and J ends were trimmed by 4 bases and 2 bases, with 16 bases remaining between them. The germline V gene encodes CDR1 LNHNV and CDR2 YYDKDF (reference sequence).

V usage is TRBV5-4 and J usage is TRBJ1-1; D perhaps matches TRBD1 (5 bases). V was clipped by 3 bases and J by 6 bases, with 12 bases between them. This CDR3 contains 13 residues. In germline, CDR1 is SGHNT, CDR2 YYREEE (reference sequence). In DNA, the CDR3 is TGTGCCAGCAGCTACCAGGGAAACCCTGAAGCTTTCTTT. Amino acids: CASSYQGNPEAFF.

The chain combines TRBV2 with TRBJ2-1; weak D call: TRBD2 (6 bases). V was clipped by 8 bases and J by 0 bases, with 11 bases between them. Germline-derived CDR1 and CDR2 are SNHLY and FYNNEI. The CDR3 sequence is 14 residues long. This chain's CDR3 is CASLAGPSYNEQFF. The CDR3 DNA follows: TGTGCCAGCTTGGCGGGGCCCTCCTACAATGAGCAGTTCTTC.

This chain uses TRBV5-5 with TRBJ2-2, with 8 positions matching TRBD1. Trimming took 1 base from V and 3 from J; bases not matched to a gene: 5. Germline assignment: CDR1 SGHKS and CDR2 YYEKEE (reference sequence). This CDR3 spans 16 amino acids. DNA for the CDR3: TGTGCCAGCAGCTTGTGGGGGACAGGCGACACCGGGGAGCTGTTTTTT. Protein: CASSLWGTGDTGELFF.

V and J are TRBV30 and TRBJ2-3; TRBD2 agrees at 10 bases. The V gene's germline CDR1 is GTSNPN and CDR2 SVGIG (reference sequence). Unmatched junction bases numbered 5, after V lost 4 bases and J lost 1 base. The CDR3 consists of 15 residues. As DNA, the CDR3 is TGTGCCTGGACTAGCGGGAGCCGGGGCACAGATACGCAGTATTTT. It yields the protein CAWTSGSRGTDTQYF.

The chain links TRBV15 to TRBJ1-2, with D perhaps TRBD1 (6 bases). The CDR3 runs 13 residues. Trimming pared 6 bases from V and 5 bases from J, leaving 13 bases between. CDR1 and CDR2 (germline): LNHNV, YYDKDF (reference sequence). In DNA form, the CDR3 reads TGTGCCACCAGTACAGGGCGCAGGTATGGCTACACCTTC. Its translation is CATSTGRRYGYTF.

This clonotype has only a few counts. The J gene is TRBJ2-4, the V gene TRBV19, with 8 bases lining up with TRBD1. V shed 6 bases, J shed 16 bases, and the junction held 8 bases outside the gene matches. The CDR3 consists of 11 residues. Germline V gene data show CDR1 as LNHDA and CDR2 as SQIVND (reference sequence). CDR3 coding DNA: TGTGCCAGTAGCACCGGGACAGGCTGCTACTTC. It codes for CASSTGTGCYF.

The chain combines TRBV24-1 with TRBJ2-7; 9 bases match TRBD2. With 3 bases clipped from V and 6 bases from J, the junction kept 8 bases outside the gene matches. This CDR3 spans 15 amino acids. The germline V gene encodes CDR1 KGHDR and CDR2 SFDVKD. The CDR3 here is CATSDPRVSGSEQYF. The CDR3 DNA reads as TGTGCCACCAGTGATCCCCGGGTTAGCGGGAGCGAGCAGTACTTC.

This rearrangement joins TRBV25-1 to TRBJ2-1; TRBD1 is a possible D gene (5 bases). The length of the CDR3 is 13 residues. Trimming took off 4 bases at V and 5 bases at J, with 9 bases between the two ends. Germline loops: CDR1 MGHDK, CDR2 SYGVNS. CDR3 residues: CASSGQDNNEQFF. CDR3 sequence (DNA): TGTGCCAGCAGTGGGCAGGACAACAATGAGCAGTTCTTC.

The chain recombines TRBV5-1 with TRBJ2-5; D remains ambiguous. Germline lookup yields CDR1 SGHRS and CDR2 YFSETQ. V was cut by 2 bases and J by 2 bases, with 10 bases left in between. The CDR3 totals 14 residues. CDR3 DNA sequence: TGCGCCAGCAGCTTCCAGTCCTTACAAGAGACCCAGTACTTC. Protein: CASSFQSLQETQYF.

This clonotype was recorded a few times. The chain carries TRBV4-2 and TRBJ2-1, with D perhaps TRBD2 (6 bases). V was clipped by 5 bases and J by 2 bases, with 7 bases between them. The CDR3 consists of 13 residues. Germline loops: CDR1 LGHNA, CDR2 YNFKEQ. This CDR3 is CASSGRTYNEQFF. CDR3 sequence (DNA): TGTGCCAGCAGCGGGAGGACCTACAATGAGCAGTTCTTC.

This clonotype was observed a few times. The CDR3 reads CASRSNSNQPQHF. The CDR3 nucleotides read TGTGCCAGCAGATCCAATAGCAATCAGCCCCAGCATTTT. The chain links TRBV6-6 to TRBJ1-5; the D is unclear. Trimming stripped 6 bases from V and 0 bases from J, with 6 bases between. From germline, CDR1 is MNHNY and CDR2 SVGAGI (reference sequence). The CDR3 contains 13 residues.

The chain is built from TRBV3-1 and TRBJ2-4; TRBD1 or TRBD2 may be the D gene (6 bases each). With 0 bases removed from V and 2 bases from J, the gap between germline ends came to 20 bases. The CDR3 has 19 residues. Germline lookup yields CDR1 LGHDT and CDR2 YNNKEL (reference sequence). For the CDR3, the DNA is TGTGCCAGCAGCCAAGAATCGGGGGCCCGGCCTCTAACCAAAAACATTCAGTACTTC. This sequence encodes CASSQESGARPLTKNIQYF.

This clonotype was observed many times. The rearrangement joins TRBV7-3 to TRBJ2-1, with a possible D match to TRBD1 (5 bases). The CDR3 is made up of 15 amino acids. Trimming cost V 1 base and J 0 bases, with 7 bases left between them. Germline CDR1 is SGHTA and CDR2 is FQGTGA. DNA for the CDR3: TGTGCCAGCAGCTTAATTGGGGCCTCCTACAATGAGCAGTTCTTC. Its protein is CASSLIGASYNEQFF.

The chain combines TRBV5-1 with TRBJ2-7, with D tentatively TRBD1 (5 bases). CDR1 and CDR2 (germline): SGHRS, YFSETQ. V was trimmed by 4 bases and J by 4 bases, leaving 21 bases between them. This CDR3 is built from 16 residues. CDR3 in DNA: TGCGCCAGCAGCCGTGAGACAGCGATACCGACGTACGAGCAGTACTTC. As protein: CASSRETAIPTYEQYF. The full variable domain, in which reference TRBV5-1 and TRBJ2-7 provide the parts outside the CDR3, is KAGVTQTPRYLIKTRGQQVTLSCSPISGHRSVSWYQQTPGQGLQFLFEYFSETQRNKGNFPGRFSGRQFSNSRSEMNVSTLELGDSALYLCASSRETAIPTYEQYFGPGTRLTVT.

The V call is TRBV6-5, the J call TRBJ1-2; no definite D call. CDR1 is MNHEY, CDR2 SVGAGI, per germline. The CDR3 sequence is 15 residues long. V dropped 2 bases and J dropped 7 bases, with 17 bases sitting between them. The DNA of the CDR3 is TGTGCCAGCAGTTACATGAGCACTAAATCCCCTGGCTACACCTTC. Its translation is CASSYMSTKSPGYTF.

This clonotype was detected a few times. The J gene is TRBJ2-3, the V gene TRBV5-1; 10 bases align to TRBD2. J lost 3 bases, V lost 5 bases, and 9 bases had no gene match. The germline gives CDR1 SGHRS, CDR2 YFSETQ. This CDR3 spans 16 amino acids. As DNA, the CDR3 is TGCGCCAGCAGTCGGGCTAGCGGGAGTTGGACAGATACGCAGTATTTT. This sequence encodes CASSRASGSWTDTQYF.